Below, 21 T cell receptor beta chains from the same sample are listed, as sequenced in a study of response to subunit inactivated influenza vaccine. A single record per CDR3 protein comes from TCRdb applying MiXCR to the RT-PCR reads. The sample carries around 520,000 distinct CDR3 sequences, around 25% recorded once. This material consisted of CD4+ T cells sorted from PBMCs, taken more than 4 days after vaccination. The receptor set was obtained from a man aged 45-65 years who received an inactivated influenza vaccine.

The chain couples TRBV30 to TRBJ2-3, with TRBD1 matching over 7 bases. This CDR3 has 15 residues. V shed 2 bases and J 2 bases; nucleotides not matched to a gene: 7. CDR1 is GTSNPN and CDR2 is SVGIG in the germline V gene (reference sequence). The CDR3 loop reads CAWSKPGQATDTQYF. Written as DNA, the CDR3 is TGTGCCTGGAGTAAGCCCGGACAGGCCACAGATACGCAGTATTTT.

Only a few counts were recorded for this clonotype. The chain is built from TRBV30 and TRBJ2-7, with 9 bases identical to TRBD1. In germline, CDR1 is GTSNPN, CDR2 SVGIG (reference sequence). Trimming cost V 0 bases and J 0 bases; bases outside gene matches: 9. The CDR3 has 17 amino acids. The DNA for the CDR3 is TGTGCCTGGAGTGTACTCAGGGGGACAGGGAACTCCTACGAGCAGTACTTC. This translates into CAWSVLRGTGNSYEQYF.

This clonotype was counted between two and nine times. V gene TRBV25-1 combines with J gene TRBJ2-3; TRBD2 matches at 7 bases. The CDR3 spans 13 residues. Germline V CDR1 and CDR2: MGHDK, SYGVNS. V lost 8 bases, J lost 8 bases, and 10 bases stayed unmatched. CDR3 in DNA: TGTGCCAGCGTCGGAGCGGGGATGGGTACGCAGTATTTT. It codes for CASVGAGMGTQYF.

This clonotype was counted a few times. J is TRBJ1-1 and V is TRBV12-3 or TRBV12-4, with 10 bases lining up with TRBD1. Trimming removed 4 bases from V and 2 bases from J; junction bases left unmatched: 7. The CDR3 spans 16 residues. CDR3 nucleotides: TGTGCCAGCAGTTCTTTGACAGGGGGCATTAACACTGAAGCTTTCTTT. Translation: CASSSLTGGINTEAFF.

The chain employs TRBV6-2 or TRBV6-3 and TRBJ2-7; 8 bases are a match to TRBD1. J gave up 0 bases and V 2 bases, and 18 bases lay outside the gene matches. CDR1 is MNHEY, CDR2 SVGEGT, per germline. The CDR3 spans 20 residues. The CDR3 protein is CASSYMGAGGVIDRSYEQYF. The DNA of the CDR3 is TGTGCCAGCAGTTACATGGGGGCAGGGGGCGTTATAGACCGCTCCTACGAGCAGTACTTC.

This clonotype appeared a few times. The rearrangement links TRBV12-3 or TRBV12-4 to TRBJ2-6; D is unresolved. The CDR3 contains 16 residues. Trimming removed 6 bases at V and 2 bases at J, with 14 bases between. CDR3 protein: CASRKIVQTGANVLTF. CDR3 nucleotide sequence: TGTGCCAGCAGGAAGATAGTCCAGACTGGGGCCAACGTCCTGACTTTC.

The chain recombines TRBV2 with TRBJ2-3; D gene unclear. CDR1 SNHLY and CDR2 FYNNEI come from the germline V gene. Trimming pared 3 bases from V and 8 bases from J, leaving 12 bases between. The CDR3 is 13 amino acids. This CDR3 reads CASSEAGWGTQYF. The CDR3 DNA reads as TGTGCCAGCAGTGAGGCCGGTTGGGGTACGCAGTATTTT.

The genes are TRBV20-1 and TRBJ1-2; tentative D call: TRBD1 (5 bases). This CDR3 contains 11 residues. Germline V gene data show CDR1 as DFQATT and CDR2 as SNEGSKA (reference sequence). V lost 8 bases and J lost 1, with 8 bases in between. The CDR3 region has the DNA TGCAGTTCGACAGATAACTATGGCTACACCTTC. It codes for CSSTDNYGYTF.

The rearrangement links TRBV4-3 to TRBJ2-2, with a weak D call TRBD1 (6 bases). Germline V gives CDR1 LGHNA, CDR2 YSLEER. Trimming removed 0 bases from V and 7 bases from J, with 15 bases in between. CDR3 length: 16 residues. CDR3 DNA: TGCGCCAGCAGCCAAGATATAGGGGGTTGGAACGGGGAGCTGTTTTTT. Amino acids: CASSQDIGGWNGELFF.

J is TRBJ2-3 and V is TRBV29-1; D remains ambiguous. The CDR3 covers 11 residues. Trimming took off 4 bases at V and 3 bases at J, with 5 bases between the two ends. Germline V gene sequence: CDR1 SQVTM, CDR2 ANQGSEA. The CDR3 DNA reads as TGCAGCGTTGCCATAACAGATACGCAGTATTTT. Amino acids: CSVAITDTQYF.

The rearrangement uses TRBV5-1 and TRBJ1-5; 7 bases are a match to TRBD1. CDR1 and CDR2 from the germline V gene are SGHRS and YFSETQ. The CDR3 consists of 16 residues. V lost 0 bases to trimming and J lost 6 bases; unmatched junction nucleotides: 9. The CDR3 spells CASSLDPGGSGQPQHF. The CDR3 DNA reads TGCGCCAGCAGCTTGGATCCAGGGGGAAGCGGTCAGCCCCAGCATTTT.

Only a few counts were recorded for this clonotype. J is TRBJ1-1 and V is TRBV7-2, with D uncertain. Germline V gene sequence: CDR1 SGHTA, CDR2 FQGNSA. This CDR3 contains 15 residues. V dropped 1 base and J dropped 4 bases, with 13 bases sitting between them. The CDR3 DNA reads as TGTGCCAGCAGCTTAGAGATAACCGTAGGCACTGAAGCTTTCTTT. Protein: CASSLEITVGTEAFF.

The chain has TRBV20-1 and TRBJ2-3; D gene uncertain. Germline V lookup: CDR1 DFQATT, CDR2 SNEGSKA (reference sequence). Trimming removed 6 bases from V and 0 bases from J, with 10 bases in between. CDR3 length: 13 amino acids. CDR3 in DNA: TGCAGTGCCCCAATTGGGAGCACAGATACGCAGTATTTT. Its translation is CSAPIGSTDTQYF.

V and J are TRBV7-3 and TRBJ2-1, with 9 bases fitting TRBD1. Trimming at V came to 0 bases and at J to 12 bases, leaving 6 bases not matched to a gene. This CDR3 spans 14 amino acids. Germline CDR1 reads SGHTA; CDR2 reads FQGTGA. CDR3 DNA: TGTGCCAGCAGCTTAACGGAGGACAGGGGCCCGCAGTTCTTC. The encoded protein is CASSLTEDRGPQFF.

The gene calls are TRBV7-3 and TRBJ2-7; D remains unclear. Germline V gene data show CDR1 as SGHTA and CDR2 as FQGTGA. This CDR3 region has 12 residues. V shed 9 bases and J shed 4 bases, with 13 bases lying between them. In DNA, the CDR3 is TGTGCCAGGCCCCGGGTGGGGTACGAGCAGTACTTC. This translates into CARPRVGYEQYF.

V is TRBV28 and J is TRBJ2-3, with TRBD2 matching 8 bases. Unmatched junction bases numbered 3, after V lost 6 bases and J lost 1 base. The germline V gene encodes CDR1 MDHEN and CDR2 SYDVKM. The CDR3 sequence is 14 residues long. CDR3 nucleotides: TGTGCCAGCAGATCGGGGGGGGGCACAGATACGCAGTATTTT. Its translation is CASRSGGGTDTQYF.

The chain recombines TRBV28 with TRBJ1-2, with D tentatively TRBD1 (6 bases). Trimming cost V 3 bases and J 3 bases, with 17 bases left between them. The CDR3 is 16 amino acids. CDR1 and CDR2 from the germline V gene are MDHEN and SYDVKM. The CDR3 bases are TGTGCCAGCAGTTTCTCACAGGGATCCCCCCACTATGGCTACACCTTC. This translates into CASSFSQGSPHYGYTF.

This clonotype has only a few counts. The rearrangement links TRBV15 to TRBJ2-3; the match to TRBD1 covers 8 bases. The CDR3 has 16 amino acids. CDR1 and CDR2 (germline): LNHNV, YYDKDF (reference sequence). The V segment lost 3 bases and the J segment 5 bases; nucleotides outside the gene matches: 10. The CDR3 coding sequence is TGTGCCACCAGCAGTGGGGAGCAGGGGGCTGTAGATACGCAGTATTTT. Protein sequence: CATSSGEQGAVDTQYF.

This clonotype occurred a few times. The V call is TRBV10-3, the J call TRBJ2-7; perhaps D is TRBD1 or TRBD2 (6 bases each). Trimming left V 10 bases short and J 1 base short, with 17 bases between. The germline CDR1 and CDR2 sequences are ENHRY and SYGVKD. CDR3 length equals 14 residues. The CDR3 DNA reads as TGTGCCACTAGTTGGGGGGCCGGATCCTACGAGCAGTACTTC. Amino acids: CATSWGAGSYEQYF.

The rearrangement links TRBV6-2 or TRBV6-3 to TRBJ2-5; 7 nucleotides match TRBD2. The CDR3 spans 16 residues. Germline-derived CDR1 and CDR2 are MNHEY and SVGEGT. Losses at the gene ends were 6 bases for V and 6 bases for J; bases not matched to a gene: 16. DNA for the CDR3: TGTGCCAGCAGCCGACTCCCTGGCGGGAGCGGGAAGACCCAGTACTTC. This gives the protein CASSRLPGGSGKTQYF.

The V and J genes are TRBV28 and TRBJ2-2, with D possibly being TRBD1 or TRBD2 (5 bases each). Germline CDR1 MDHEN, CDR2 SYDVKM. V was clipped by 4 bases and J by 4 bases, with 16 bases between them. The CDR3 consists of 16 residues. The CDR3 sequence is CASSWNSGTSTGELFF. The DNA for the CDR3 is TGTGCCAGCAGTTGGAATTCCGGGACCAGCACCGGGGAGCTGTTTTTT.